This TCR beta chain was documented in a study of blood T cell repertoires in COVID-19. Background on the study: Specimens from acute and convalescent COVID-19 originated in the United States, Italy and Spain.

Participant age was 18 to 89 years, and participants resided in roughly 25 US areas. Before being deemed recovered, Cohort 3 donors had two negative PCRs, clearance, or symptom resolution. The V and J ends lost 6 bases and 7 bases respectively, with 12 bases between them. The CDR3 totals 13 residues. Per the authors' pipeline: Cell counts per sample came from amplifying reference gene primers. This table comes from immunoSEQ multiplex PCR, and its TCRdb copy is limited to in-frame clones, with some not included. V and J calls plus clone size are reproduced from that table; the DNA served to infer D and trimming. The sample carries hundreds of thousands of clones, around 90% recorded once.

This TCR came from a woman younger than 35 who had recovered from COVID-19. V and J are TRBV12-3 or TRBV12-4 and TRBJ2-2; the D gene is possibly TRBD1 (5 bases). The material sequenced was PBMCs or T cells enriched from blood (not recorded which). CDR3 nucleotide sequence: TGTGCCAGCAGCTTCAGGGTTGGCGGGGAGCTGTTTTTT. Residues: CASSFRVGGELFF.